Sequencing of this T cell receptor beta chain was carried out in a study of T cell repertoires in cytomegalovirus infection. As for the study in general: Based on public TCR beta signatures, there were indications of CMV infection and of a matching HLA type.

With 4 bases clipped from V and 10 bases from J, the junction kept 15 bases outside the gene matches. The CDR3 runs to 15 residues. Germline V gene data show CDR1 as SGHVS and CDR2 as FQNEAQ. The sample holds a few counts of this clonotype. Its antigen is currently unknown. Study-level results: Dominant in the ex vivo response were TCR beta clonotypes restricted by HLA-C and specific for CMV. Frequencies of public TCR beta families were cumulated, and this identified carriers of CMV plus the relevant HLA.

MiXCR, run by TCRdb on the reads, gives a single entry per CDR3 protein. In the table there are hundreds of thousands of distinct CDR3 sequences, more than 40% of which are singletons. The gene calls are TRBV7-8 and TRBJ1-2, with 7 bases that match TRBD1. Sequencing was performed on cultured PBMCs, taken from culture after CMV antigen stimulation. The clonotype comes from a human donor in good health (CMV status not recorded). Some clones in this sample may be carry-over from other donors' samples. The CDR3 region is CASSSGQELIYFYTF. CDR3 DNA sequence: TGTGCCAGCAGCTCAGGACAGGAACTTATCTATTTCTACACCTTC. The complete variable domain, with remaining parts taken from reference TRBV7-8 and TRBJ1-2, reads GAGVSQSPRYKVAKRGQDVALRCDPISGHVSLFWYQQALGQGPEFLTYFQNEAQLDKSGLPSDRFFAERPEGSVSTLKIQRTQQEDSAVYLCASSSGQELIYFYTFGSGTRLTVV.